This entry lists 4 T cell receptor beta chains sequenced from one sample in a study of T cell repertoires in cytomegalovirus infection. These TCRs are of unknown antigen specificity. TCRdb reprocessed the reads via MiXCR and lists one record per CDR3 protein. The table includes hundreds of thousands of distinct CDR3 sequences, approximately 40% detected once. The sample was cultured PBMCs, taken from culture after CMV antigen stimulation. Receptor source: a human donor in good health (CMV status not recorded). Some clones in this sample may be carry-over from other donors' samples.

A word on this clonotype: A junction boundary mismatches the germline segment, possibly from a read error. This chain connects TRBV13 to TRBJ2-3; D may be TRBD1 or TRBD2 (5 bases each). CDR3 length: 17 amino acids. Germline CDR1 is PRHDT and CDR2 is FYEKMQ (reference sequence). The CDR3 here is CASSLAPGPPREDTQYF. The DNA of the CDR3 is TGCGCCAGCAGCTTGGCACCGGGACCCCCGAGGGAAGATACGCAGTATTTT.

The genes are TRBV6-6 and TRBJ2-3; TRBD2 agrees at 10 bases. Trimming took 7 bases from V and 2 from J; bases not matched to a gene: 3. CDR1 is MNHNY and CDR2 is SVGAGI in the germline V gene (reference sequence). This CDR3 contains 14 residues. CDR3 coding DNA: TGTGCCAGCATAGCGGGGGGCCTCACAGATACGCAGTATTTT. This encodes CASIAGGLTDTQYF.

This clonotype has only a few counts. The chain combines TRBV30 with TRBJ2-7, with TRBD2 as a possible D gene (7 bases). Per the germline V gene, CDR1 is GTSNPN and CDR2 is SVGIG (reference sequence). The V and J ends lost 4 bases and 6 bases respectively, with 10 bases between them. This CDR3 has 11 residues. CDR3 in amino acids: CAWTAGAEQYF. The CDR3 bases are TGTGCCTGGACGGCGGGGGCCGAGCAGTACTTC.

This chain uses TRBV19 with TRBJ1-5, with a weak D call TRBD1 (6 bases). Trimming shortened V by 4 bases and J by 4 bases, and 14 bases separated the two germline ends. Per germline, CDR1 LNHDA and CDR2 SQIVND (reference sequence). The CDR3 totals 15 residues. CDR3 in DNA: TGTGCCAGTAGTAGATACAGGGCTGATAATCAGCCCCAGCATTTT. Protein: CASSRYRADNQPQHF.